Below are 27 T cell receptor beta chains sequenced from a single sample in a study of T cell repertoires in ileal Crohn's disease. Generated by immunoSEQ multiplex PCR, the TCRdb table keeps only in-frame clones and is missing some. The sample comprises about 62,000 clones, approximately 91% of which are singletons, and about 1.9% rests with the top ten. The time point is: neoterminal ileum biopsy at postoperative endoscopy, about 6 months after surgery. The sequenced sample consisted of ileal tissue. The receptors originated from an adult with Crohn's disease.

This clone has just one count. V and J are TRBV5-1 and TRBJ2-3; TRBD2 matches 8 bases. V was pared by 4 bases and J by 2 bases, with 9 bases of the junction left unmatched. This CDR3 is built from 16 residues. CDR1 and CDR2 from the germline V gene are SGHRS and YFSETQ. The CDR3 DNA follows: TGCGCCAGCAGCGGCGGCGGAGCGGGGGCCACAGATACGCAGTATTTT. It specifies CASSGGGAGATDTQYF.

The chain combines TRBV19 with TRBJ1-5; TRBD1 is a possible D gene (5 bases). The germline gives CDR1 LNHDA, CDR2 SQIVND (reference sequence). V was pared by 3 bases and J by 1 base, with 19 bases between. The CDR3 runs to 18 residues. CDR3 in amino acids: CASSIPIRQTRSNQPQHF. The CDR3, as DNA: TGTGCCAGTAGTATCCCAATTCGACAGACAAGAAGCAATCAGCCCCAGCATTTT.

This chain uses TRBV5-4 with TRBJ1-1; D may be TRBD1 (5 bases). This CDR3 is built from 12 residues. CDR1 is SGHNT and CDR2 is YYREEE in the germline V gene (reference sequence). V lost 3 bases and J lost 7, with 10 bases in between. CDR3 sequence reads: CASSWGDGEAFF. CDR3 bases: TGTGCCAGCAGCTGGGGGGACGGTGAAGCTTTCTTT. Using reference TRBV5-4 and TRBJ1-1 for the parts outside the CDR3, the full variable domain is ETGVTQSPTHLIKTRGQQVTLRCSSQSGHNTVSWYQQALGQGPQFIFQYYREEENGRGNFPPRFSGLQFPNYSSELNVNALELDDSALYLCASSWGDGEAFFGQGTRLTVV.

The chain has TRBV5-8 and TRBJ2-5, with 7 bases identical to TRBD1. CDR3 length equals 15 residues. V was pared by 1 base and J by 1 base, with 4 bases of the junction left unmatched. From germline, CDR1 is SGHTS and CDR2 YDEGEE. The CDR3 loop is CASSLLGQIQETQYF. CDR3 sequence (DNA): TGTGCCAGCAGCTTGTTGGGACAGATCCAAGAGACCCAGTACTTC.

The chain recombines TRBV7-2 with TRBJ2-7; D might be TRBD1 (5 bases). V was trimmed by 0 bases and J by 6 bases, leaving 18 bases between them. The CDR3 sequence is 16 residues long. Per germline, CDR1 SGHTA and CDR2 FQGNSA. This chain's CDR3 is CASSLALRHITGEQYV. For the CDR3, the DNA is TGTGCCAGCAGCTTAGCCCTCCGACACATCACAGGCGAGCAGTACGTC.

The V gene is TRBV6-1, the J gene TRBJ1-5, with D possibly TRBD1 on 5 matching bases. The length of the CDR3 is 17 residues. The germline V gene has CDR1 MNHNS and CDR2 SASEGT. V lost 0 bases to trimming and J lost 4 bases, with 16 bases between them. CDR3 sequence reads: CASSEALPLTANQPQHF. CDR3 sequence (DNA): TGTGCCAGCAGTGAAGCGCTTCCCTTGACAGCGAATCAGCCCCAGCATTTT.

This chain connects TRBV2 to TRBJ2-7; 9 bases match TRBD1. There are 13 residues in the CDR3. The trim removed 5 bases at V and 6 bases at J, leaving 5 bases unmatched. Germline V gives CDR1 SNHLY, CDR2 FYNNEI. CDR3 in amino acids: CASSIGTGFEQYF. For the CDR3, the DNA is TGTGCCAGCAGTATAGGGACAGGGTTCGAGCAGTACTTC.

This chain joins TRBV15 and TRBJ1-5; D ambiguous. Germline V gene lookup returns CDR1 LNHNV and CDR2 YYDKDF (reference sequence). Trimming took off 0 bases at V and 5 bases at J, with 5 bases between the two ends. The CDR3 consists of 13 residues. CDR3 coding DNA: TGTGCCACCAGCAGAGATCGGTATCAGCCCCAGCATTTT. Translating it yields CATSRDRYQPQHF.

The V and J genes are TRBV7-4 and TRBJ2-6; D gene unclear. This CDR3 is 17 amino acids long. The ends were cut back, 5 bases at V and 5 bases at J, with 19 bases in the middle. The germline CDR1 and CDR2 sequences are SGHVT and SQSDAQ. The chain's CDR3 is CASSRTCSQSRANVLTF. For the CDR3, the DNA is TGTGCCAGCAGCCGTACCTGCTCACAAAGTCGGGCCAACGTCCTGACTTTC.

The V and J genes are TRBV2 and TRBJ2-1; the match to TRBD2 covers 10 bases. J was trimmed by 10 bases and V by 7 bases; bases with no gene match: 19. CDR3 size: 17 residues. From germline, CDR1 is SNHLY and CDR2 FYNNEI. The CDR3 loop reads CASTLAGVLTPAREQFF. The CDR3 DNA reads TGTGCCAGCACGCTAGCGGGAGTCCTCACTCCCGCACGGGAGCAGTTCTTC.

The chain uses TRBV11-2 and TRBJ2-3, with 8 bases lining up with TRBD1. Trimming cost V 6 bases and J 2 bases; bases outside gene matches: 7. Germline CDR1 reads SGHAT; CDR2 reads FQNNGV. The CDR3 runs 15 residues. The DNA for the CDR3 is TGTGCCAGCAGAAAAGGACAGGGCGTCACAGATACGCAGTATTTT. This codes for CASRKGQGVTDTQYF.

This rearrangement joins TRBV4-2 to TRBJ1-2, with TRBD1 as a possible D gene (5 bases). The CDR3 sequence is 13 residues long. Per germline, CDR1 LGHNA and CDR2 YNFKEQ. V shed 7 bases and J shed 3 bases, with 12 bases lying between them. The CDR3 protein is CASTLVGDYGYTF. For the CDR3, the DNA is TGTGCCAGCACGCTTGTAGGGGACTATGGCTACACCTTC.

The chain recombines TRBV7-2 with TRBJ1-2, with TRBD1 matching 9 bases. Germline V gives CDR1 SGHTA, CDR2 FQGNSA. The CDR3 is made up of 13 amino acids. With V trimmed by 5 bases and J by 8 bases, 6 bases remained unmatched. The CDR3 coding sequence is TGTGCCAGCAGCAAACAGGGGGCGCGGGGCTACACCTTC. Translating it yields CASSKQGARGYTF. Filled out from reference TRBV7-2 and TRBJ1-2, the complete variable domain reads GAGVSQSPSNKVTEKGKDVELRCDPISGHTALYWYRQSLGQGLEFLIYFQGNSAPDKSGLPSDRFSAERTGGSVSTLTIQRTQQEDSAVYLCASSKQGARGYTFGSGTRLTVV.

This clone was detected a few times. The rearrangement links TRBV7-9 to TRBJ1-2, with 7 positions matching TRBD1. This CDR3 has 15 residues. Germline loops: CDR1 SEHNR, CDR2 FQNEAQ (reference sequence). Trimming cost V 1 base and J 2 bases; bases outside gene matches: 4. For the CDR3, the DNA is TGTGCCAGCAGCTTAGGACAGGGATCAAACTATGGCTACACCTTC. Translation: CASSLGQGSNYGYTF.

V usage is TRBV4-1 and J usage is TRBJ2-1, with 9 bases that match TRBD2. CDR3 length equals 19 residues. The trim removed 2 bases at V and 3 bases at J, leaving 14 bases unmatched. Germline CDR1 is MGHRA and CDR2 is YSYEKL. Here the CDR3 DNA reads TGCGCCAGCAGCCAACTGACTAGCGGCCGAGCCATAGTCTACAATGAGCAGTTCTTC. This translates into CASSQLTSGRAIVYNEQFF.

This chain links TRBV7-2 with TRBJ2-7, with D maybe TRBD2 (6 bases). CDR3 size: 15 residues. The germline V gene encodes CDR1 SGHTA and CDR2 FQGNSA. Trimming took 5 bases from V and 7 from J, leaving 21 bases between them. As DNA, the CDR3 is TGTGCCAGCAGCACAGATCTAGCGAGAGAAGAGGAGCAGTACTTC. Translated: CASSTDLAREEEQYF. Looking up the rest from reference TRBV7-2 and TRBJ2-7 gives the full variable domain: GAGVSQSPSNKVTEKGKDVELRCDPISGHTALYWYRQSLGQGLEFLIYFQGNSAPDKSGLPSDRFSAERTGGSVSTLTIQRTQQEDSAVYLCASSTDLAREEEQYFGPGTRLTVT.

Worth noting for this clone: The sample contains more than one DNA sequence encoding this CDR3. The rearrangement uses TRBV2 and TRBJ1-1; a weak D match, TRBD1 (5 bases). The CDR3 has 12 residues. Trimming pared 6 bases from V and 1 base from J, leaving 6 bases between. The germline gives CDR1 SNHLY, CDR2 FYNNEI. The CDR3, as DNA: TGTGCCAGCAGCAGGGAGAACACTGAAGCTTTCTTT. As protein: CASSRENTEAFF.

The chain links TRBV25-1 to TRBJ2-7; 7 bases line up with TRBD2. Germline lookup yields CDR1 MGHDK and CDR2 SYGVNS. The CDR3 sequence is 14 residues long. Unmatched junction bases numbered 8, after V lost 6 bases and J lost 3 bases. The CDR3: CASSNIGDYYEQYF. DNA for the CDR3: TGTGCCAGCAGCAACATAGGGGACTACTACGAGCAGTACTTC.

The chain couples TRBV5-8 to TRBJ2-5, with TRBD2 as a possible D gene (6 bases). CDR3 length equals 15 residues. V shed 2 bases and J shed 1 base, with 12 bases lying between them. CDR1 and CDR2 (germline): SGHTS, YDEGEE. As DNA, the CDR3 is TGTGCCAGCAGCTTACGGGGGTCCATCCAAGAGACCCAGTACTTC. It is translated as CASSLRGSIQETQYF.

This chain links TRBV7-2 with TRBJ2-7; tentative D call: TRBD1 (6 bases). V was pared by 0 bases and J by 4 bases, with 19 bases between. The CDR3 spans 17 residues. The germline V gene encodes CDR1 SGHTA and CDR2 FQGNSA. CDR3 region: CASSLAGTRIRLYEQYF. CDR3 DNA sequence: TGTGCCAGCAGCTTAGCCGGGACAAGAATCAGGCTTTACGAGCAGTACTTC.

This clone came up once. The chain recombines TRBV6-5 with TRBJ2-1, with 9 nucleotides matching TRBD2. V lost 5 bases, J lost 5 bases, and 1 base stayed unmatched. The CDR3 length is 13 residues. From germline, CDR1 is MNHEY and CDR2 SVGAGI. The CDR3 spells CASSRGGDNEQFF. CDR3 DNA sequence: TGTGCCAGCAGTCGCGGGGGGGACAATGAGCAGTTCTTC.

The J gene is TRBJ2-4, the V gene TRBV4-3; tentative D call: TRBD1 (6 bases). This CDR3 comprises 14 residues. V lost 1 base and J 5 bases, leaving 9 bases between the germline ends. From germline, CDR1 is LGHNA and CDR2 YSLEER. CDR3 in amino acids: CASSQVKGENIQYF. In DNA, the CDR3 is TGCGCCAGCAGCCAAGTTAAGGGGGAAAACATTCAGTACTTC.

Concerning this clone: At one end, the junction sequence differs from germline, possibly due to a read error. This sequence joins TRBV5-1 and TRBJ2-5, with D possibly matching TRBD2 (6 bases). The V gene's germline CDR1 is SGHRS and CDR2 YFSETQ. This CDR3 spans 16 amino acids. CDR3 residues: CASTLSEGPLRETQYF. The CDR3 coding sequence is TGCGCCAGCACCTTGTCGGAGGGACCGTTGAGGGAGACCCAGTACTTC.

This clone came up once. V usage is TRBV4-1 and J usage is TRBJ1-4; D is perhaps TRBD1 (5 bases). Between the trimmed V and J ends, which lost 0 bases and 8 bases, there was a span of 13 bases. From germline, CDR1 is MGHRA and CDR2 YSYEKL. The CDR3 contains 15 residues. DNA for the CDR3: TGCGCCAGCAGCCAAGATCCGGTCGGGGGAGAAAAACTGTTTTTT. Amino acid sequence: CASSQDPVGGEKLFF.

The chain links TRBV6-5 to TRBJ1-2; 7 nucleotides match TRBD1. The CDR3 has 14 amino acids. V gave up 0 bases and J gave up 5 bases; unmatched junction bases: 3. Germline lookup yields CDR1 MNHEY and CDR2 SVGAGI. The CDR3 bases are TGTGCCAGCAGTTACTCGCGCAGGGGGTATGGCTACACCTTC. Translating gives CASSYSRRGYGYTF.

CDR3 loop: CASSLASKGTDYGYTF. As DNA, the CDR3 is TGTGCCAGCAGCTTAGCTTCCAAGGGGACAGACTATGGCTACACCTTC. V and J are TRBV5-4 and TRBJ1-2, with 7 bases fitting TRBD1. This CDR3 contains 16 residues. Trimming removed 2 bases from V and 3 bases from J; junction bases left unmatched: 10. CDR1 is SGHNT and CDR2 is YYREEE in the germline V gene (reference sequence).

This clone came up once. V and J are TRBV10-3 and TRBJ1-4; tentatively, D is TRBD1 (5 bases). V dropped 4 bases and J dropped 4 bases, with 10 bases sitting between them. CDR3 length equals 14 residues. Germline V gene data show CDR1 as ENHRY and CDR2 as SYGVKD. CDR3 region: CAISGQPLNEKLFF. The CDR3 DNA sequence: TGTGCCATCAGTGGACAGCCACTTAATGAAAAACTGTTTTTT.